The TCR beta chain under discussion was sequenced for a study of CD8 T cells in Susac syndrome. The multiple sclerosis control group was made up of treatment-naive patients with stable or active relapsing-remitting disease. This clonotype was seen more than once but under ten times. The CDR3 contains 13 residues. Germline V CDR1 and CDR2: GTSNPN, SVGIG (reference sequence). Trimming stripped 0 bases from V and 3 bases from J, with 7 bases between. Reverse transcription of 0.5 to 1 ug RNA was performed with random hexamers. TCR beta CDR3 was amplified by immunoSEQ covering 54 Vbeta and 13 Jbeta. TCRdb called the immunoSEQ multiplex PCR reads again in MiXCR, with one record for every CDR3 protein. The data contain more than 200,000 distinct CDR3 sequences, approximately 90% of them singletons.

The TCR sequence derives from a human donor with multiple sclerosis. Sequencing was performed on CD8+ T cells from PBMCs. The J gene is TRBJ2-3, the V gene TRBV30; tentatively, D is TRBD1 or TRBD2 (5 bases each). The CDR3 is CAWSVGGTDTQYF. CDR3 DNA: TGTGCCTGGAGTGTTGGGGGTACAGATACGCAGTATTTT.